Shown below are 29 T cell receptor beta chains from a single sample sequenced in a study of blood T cell repertoires in COVID-19. Sequencing used immunoSEQ multiplex PCR; TCRdb keeps in-frame clones, though not all of them. Of about 200,000 clones listed, around 82% are singletons. Sample: PBMCs or T cells enriched from blood (not recorded which). These receptors were collected from a woman between 45 and 65 years old with acute COVID-19.

The chain combines TRBV4-1 with TRBJ2-5, with a possible D match to TRBD1 (5 bases). The CDR3 extends over 14 amino acids. Germline V gene sequence: CDR1 MGHRA, CDR2 YSYEKL. V dropped 1 base and J dropped 2 bases, with 8 bases sitting between them. CDR3 region: CASSQGGAQETQYF. The CDR3 DNA follows: TGCGCCAGCAGCCAAGGTGGGGCTCAAGAGACCCAGTACTTC.

In its sample, this clone was seen once. The CDR3 protein is CASSPGTPNTEAFF. The CDR3 DNA reads TGCGCCAGCAGCCCCGGGACACCGAACACTGAAGCTTTCTTT. The J gene is TRBJ1-1, the V gene TRBV5-1; possibly TRBD1 for D (6 bases). CDR1 and CDR2 from the germline V gene are SGHRS and YFSETQ. This CDR3 contains 14 residues. The V end lost 4 bases, the J end lost 1 base, and 11 bases lay between the germline ends.

The rearrangement joins TRBV7-9 to TRBJ1-6; 8 bases line up with TRBD1. V was pared by 1 base and J by 0 bases, with 8 bases of the junction left unmatched. Germline assignment: CDR1 SEHNR and CDR2 FQNEAQ (reference sequence). The CDR3 runs 19 residues. CDR3 nucleotides: TGTGCCAGCAGCTTAGGTCGGACAGGGTCTTTCTCCTATAATTCACCCCTCCACTTT. It yields the protein CASSLGRTGSFSYNSPLHF.

The J gene is TRBJ1-2, the V gene TRBV10-1; no clear D. CDR1 is WNHNN and CDR2 is SYGVQD in the germline V gene (reference sequence). Trimming removed 3 bases at V and 4 bases at J, with 15 bases between. This CDR3 comprises 15 residues. The CDR3 is CASSDASRPLYGYTF. Here the CDR3 DNA reads TGCGCCAGCAGTGATGCTTCTAGACCGCTCTATGGCTACACCTTC.

The gene calls are TRBV7-7 and TRBJ2-1, with 10 bases aligning to TRBD2. Trimming at V came to 4 bases and at J to 2 bases, leaving 11 bases not matched to a gene. This CDR3 is built from 18 residues. CDR1 and CDR2 (germline): SSHAT, FNYEAQ (reference sequence). CDR3 amino acids: CASSYRLTSGGAYNEQFF. CDR3 bases: TGTGCCAGCAGCTACCGACTAACCAGCGGGGGGGCCTACAATGAGCAGTTCTTC.

The rearrangement joins TRBV29-1 to TRBJ1-1; 7 bases line up with TRBD1. The CDR3 is 13 amino acids. Germline V gene data show CDR1 as SQVTM and CDR2 as ANQGSEA. The V gene end was trimmed by 7 bases and the J gene end by 5 bases; junction bases not matched to a gene: 10. This chain's CDR3 is CSGSGQVGTEAFF. Written as DNA, the CDR3 is TGCAGCGGATCTGGACAGGTCGGGACTGAAGCTTTCTTT.

This chain uses TRBV3-1 (or the pseudogene TRBV3-2) with TRBJ1-2, with 7 bases aligning to TRBD1. This CDR3 contains 14 residues. The V and J ends lost 1 base and 4 bases, in that order; junction bases with no gene match: 3. CDR1 LGHDT and CDR2 YNNKEL come from the germline V gene (reference sequence). CDR3 region: CASSQGGQVYGYTF. CDR3 nucleotides: TGTGCCAGCAGCCAAGGAGGACAGGTCTATGGCTACACCTTC.

This clone was detected only a few times. The CDR3 loop reads CATSSTTSTDTQYF. The DNA for the CDR3 is TGTGCCACGAGTTCGACAACTAGCACAGATACGCAGTATTTT. The chain links TRBV24-1 to TRBJ2-3; no clear D gene. Trimming removed 10 bases from V and 0 bases from J, with 13 bases in between. Germline V gene data show CDR1 as KGHDR and CDR2 as SFDVKD. This CDR3 region has 14 residues.

This clone was counted only a few times. J is TRBJ1-6 and V is TRBV14; D remains ambiguous. The CDR3 contains 13 residues. V lost 1 base, J lost 10 bases, and 8 bases lay in between. The V gene's germline CDR1 is SGHDN and CDR2 FVKESK. The CDR3 sequence: CASSQGVRSPLHF. For the CDR3, the DNA is TGTGCCAGCAGCCAAGGAGTGAGATCACCCCTCCACTTT.

V and J are TRBV7-3 and TRBJ2-7, with TRBD2 identical over 10 bases. The ends lost 6 bases at V and 3 bases at J; junction bases unmatched: 8. Germline V gene data show CDR1 as SGHTA and CDR2 as FQGTGA. This CDR3 has 15 residues. The CDR3 reads CASRNSGGLNYEQYV. CDR3 in DNA: TGTGCCAGCAGAAATAGCGGGGGGTTAAACTACGAGCAGTACGTC.

The chain employs TRBV18 and TRBJ2-3, with unresolved D. Germline V CDR1 and CDR2: KGHSH, LQKENI. V lost 3 bases to trimming and J lost 2 bases, with 12 bases between them. The CDR3 has 15 amino acids. The CDR3 here is CASSPSGRPTDTQYF. As DNA, the CDR3 is TGTGCCAGCTCACCCTCAGGCAGGCCCACAGATACGCAGTATTTT.

This clone was detected only once. CDR3 in amino acids: CASSSDFNEKLFF. CDR3 DNA sequence: TGTGCCAGCAGTTCCGACTTTAATGAAAAACTGTTTTTT. The chain uses TRBV6-5 and TRBJ1-4; D gene uncertain. The CDR3 contains 13 residues. Germline assignment: CDR1 MNHEY and CDR2 SVGAGI. V was cut by 4 bases and J by 4 bases, with 7 bases left in between.

V and J are TRBV7-8 and TRBJ2-7; 8 bases are shared with TRBD1. The CDR3 is 14 amino acids. V shed 5 bases, J shed 2 bases, and the junction held 5 bases outside the gene matches. Germline V gives CDR1 SGHVS, CDR2 FQNEAQ. CDR3 sequence (DNA): TGTGCCAGCAGCCGGACAGGGACCCCCTACGAGCAGTACGTC. Its translation is CASSRTGTPYEQYV.

The V call is TRBV9, the J call TRBJ2-1; 9 positions match TRBD2. V was clipped by 4 bases and J by 6 bases; unmatched bases: 8. The germline V gene has CDR1 SGDLS and CDR2 YYNGEE. The CDR3 is made up of 15 amino acids. The DNA for the CDR3 is TGTGCCAGCAGCTTGAGCGGGGGGTCGGGCAATGAGCAGTTCTTC. This sequence encodes CASSLSGGSGNEQFF.

In this sample, this clone turned up once. This chain uses TRBV5-1 with TRBJ1-6, with 9 bases matching TRBD1. After removal of 4 bases from V and 8 bases from J, the junction contained 10 bases not matched to a gene. Germline CDR1 is SGHRS and CDR2 is YFSETQ. The CDR3 is 16 amino acids. DNA of the CDR3: TGCGCCAGCAGCAACATACAGGGGGCAGTGGATTCACCCCTCCACTTT. This encodes CASSNIQGAVDSPLHF.

This clone occurred a few times. The chain has TRBV28 and TRBJ1-4, with D perhaps matching TRBD1 (5 bases). In germline, CDR1 is MDHEN, CDR2 SYDVKM. V shed 3 bases and J shed 9 bases, with 14 bases lying between them. CDR3 length equals 14 residues. The CDR3 loop is CASSLGGGSKKLFF. Written as DNA, the CDR3 is TGTGCCAGCAGTTTGGGCGGGGGATCGAAAAAACTGTTTTTT. The full variable domain, completed using reference TRBV28 and TRBJ1-4, is DVKVTQSSRYLVKRTGEKVFLECVQDMDHENMFWYRQDPGLGLRLIYFSYDVKMKEKGDIPEGYSVSREKKERFSLILESASTNQTSMYLCASSLGGGSKKLFFGSGTQLSVL.

The V and J genes are TRBV6-2 or TRBV6-3 and TRBJ2-5; 12 positions match TRBD2. This CDR3 is 18 amino acids long. Germline CDR1 reads MNHEY; CDR2 reads SVGEGT. The V gene end was trimmed by 2 bases and the J gene end by 0 bases; junction bases not matched to a gene: 7. The CDR3 sequence is CASSYTGLAGYYQETQYF. The CDR3 nucleotides read TGTGCCAGCAGTTACACAGGACTAGCGGGGTATTACCAAGAGACCCAGTACTTC.

The J gene is TRBJ1-3, the V gene TRBV28; no definite D call. The CDR3 runs to 15 residues. Germline CDR1 is MDHEN and CDR2 is SYDVKM. Trimming removed 3 bases from V and 0 bases from J, with 9 bases in between. CDR3 DNA: TGTGCCAGCAGTTTTCAGGACTTCTCTGGAAACACCATATATTTT. It is translated as CASSFQDFSGNTIYF.

This chain connects TRBV5-4 to TRBJ2-5, with D hard to call. CDR1 is SGHNT and CDR2 is YYREEE in the germline V gene (reference sequence). Trimming cost V 2 bases and J 0 bases, with 11 bases left between them. CDR3 length equals 15 residues. This chain's CDR3 is CASSLSPAYQETQYF. For the CDR3, the DNA is TGTGCCAGCAGCTTATCACCAGCGTACCAAGAGACCCAGTACTTC.

The CDR3 spells CASGVGVGYNSPLHF. CDR3 in DNA: TGCGCCAGCGGCGTCGGGGTGGGGTATAATTCACCCCTCCACTTT. The J gene is TRBJ1-6, the V gene TRBV4-1; D remains unclear. Per the germline V gene, CDR1 is MGHRA and CDR2 is YSYEKL. Trimming took off 8 bases at V and 4 bases at J, with 15 bases between the two ends. CDR3 length: 15 residues.

The chain recombines TRBV6-2 or TRBV6-3 with TRBJ2-3; D is possibly TRBD1 (6 bases). Trimming removed 2 bases at V and 2 bases at J, with 11 bases between. The CDR3 sequence is 15 residues long. The germline CDR1 and CDR2 sequences are MNHEY and SVGEGT. The CDR3 nucleotides are TGTGCCAGCAGTTACAGGGACACACACACAGATACGCAGTATTTT. Its translation is CASSYRDTHTDTQYF.

V gene TRBV19 combines with J gene TRBJ1-2; D not certain. V shed 4 bases and J shed 3 bases, with 6 bases lying between them. This CDR3 is 12 amino acids long. CDR1 and CDR2 (germline): LNHDA, SQIVND (reference sequence). The CDR3 nucleotides are TGTGCCAGTAGTACCCGGGACTATGGCTACACCTTC. It translates to CASSTRDYGYTF.

The chain joins TRBV5-1 to TRBJ2-1, with TRBD2 matching 9 bases. This CDR3 has 15 residues. Germline CDR1 SGHRS, CDR2 YFSETQ. The J segment lost 1 base and the V segment lost 3 bases, leaving 2 bases of the junction unmatched. The DNA for the CDR3 is TGCGCCAGCAGCTCGGCGGGGGGGTCCTACAATGAGCAGTTCTTC. It translates to CASSSAGGSYNEQFF.

The chain is built from TRBV24-1 and TRBJ2-3; 8 bases are shared with TRBD2. The ends lost 2 bases at V and 5 bases at J; junction bases unmatched: 14. CDR3 length: 18 residues. Germline loops: CDR1 KGHDR, CDR2 SFDVKD. The CDR3 bases are TGTGCCACCAGTGATTCGCGACGGGGGGGTATTTTGGGAGATACGCAGTATTTT. The encoded protein is CATSDSRRGGILGDTQYF.

The chain joins TRBV28 to TRBJ1-2; D is undetermined. The germline V gene has CDR1 MDHEN and CDR2 SYDVKM. V was cut by 2 bases and J by 8 bases, with 9 bases left in between. CDR3 length: 12 residues. The CDR3 loop reads CASSLPGKGYTF. The CDR3 DNA reads as TGTGCCAGCAGTTTACCGGGAAAGGGCTACACCTTC.

This clone showed up just a few times. The V gene is TRBV7-9, the J gene TRBJ1-3; D is undetermined. V was shortened by 2 bases and J by 0 bases, with 8 bases between the two germline ends. The CDR3 has 15 amino acids. CDR1 is SEHNR, CDR2 FQNEAQ, per germline (reference sequence). CDR3 bases: TGTGCCAGCAGCTTACTGCTCAGCTCTGGAAACACCATATATTTT. Translation gives CASSLLLSSGNTIYF.

The genes are TRBV9 and TRBJ1-1; 8 bases agree with TRBD1. Germline assignment: CDR1 SGDLS and CDR2 YYNGEE. Unmatched junction bases numbered 14, after V lost 4 bases and J lost 6 bases. The CDR3 extends over 16 amino acids. The CDR3 coding sequence is TGTGCCAGCAGCCCACACCAGGGGGCGCGCAGCTCTGAAGCTTTCTTT. Translated, it gives CASSPHQGARSSEAFF.

V is TRBV30 and J is TRBJ1-1, with D hard to call. V lost 6 bases and J 4 bases, leaving 9 bases between the germline ends. This CDR3 contains 11 residues. CDR1 GTSNPN and CDR2 SVGIG come from the germline V gene (reference sequence). CDR3: CACEIVTEAFF. DNA for the CDR3: TGTGCCTGTGAGATCGTCACTGAAGCTTTCTTT.

This clone has only a few counts. The chain carries TRBV5-6 and TRBJ2-7; D perhaps matches TRBD1 (5 bases). The CDR3 is made up of 16 amino acids. Germline V gene sequence: CDR1 SGHDT, CDR2 YYEEEE. Trimming took off 0 bases at V and 3 bases at J, with 16 bases between the two ends. The CDR3 DNA reads TGTGCCAGCAGCTTGGTAGGGCAGGGAAGAAGCTACGAGCAGTACGTC. Protein product: CASSLVGQGRSYEQYV.